This TCR beta chain stems from a study of T cells in Graves' hyperthyroidism and ophthalmopathy. The CDR3 runs 13 residues. Germline CDR1 and CDR2: ENHRY and SYGVKD. The V end was cut by 3 bases, the J end by 3 bases, with 8 bases between. Out of over 9 ml of fresh peripheral blood came the PBMCs. This clonotype was detected a few times. Researchers amplified the TCR beta CDR3 regions from RNA transcripts. Initially, a first-round RT-PCR of the TCR CDR3 employed the HTBI primer set. TCRdb re-called the multiplex PCR reads through MiXCR, storing one row per CDR3 protein. The sample carries about 380,000 distinct CDR3 sequences, approximately 18% recorded once.

This chain uses TRBV10-3 with TRBJ1-1, with unresolved D. This receptor was identified in a young man with Graves' ophthalmopathy. The source material was blood. The CDR3 coding sequence is TGTGCCATCAGTGAATTTACGGACACTGAAGCTTTCTTT. Translating gives CAISEFTDTEAFF.